The clone carrying this T cell receptor (beta chain) has a handful of counts. The CDR3 has 16 residues. V was clipped by 3 bases and J by 0 bases; unmatched bases: 5. Germline assignment: CDR1 SGHTS and CDR2 YDEGEE. The data were taken from a study of cytomegalovirus exposure and HLA in healthy donors. PCR was performed using 60 Vbeta and 13 Jbeta primers. The method was immunoSEQ multiplex PCR; TCRdb's version includes in-frame clones alone and lacks a portion of them. In the table there are under 200,000 clones, approximately 80% of which are singletons. Sequencing was done on a sample of PBMCs. The origin of this receptor is a woman between 40 and 55 years old in good health and CMV-seropositive. The gene calls are TRBV5-8 and TRBJ1-1, with 10 nucleotides matching TRBD1. Written as DNA, the CDR3 is TGTGCCAGCAGCTATCGGGACAGGGGCGTGAACACTGAAGCTTTCTTT. Encoded protein: CASSYRDRGVNTEAFF.